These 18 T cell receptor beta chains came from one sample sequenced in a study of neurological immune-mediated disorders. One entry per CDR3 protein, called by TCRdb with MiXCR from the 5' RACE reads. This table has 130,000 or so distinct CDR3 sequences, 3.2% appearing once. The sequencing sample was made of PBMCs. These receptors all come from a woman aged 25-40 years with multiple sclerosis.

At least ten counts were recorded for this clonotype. CDR3 coding DNA: TGTGCCAGCAGAAAGGCGGGGGATAACTATGGCTACACCTTC. As protein: CASRKAGDNYGYTF. The V gene is TRBV6-5, the J gene TRBJ1-2; weak D call: TRBD1 (5 bases). CDR1 MNHEY and CDR2 SVGAGI come from the germline V gene. The CDR3 is 14 amino acids. Trimming shortened V by 6 bases and J by 1 base, and 12 bases separated the two germline ends.

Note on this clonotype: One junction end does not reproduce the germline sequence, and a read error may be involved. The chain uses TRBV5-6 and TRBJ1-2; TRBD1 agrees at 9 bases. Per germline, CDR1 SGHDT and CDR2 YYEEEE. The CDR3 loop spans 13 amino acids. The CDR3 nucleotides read TGTGCCAGCTTTTATACAGGGGGCTATGTCTACATCTTC. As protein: CASFYTGGYVYIF. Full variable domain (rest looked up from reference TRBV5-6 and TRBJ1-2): DAGVTQSPTHLIKTRGQQVTLRCSPKSGHDTVSWYQQALGQGPQFIFQYYEEEERQRGNFPDRFSGHQFPNYSSELNVNALLLGDSALYLCASFYTGGYVYIFGSGTRLTVV.

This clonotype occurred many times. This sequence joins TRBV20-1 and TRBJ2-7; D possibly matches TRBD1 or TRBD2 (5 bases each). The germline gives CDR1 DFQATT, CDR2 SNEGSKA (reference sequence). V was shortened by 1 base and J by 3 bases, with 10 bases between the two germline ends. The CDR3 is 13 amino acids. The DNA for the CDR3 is TGCAGTGCTAGAGGGGGACGGGGCTACGAGCAGTACTTC. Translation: CSARGGRGYEQYF.

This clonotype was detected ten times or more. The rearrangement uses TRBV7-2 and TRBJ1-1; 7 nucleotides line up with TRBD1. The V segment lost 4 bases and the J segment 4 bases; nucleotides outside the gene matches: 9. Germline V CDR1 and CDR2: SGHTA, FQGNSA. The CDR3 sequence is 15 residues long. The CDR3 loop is CASSSYNRGGTEAFF. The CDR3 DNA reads TGTGCCAGCAGCTCATACAACAGGGGAGGCACTGAAGCTTTCTTT.

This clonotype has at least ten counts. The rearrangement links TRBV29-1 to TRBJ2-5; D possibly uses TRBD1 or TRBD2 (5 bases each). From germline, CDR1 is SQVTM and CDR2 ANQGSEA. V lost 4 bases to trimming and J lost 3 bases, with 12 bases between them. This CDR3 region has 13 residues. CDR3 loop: CSVGGWAEETQYF. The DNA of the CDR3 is TGCAGCGTTGGGGGGTGGGCTGAAGAGACCCAGTACTTC.

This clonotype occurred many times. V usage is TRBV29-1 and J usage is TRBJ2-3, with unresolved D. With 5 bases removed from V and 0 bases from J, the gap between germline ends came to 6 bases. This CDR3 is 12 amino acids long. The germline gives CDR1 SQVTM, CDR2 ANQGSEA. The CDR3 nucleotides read TGCAGCGTTCCCCCTAGCACAGATACGCAGTATTTT. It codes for CSVPPSTDTQYF.

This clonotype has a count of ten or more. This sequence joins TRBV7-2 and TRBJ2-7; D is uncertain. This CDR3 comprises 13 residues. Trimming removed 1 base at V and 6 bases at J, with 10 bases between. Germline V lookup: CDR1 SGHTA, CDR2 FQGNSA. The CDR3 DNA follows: TGTGCCAGCAGCTTAGATGACCTCCTCGAGCAGTACTTC. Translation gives CASSLDDLLEQYF.

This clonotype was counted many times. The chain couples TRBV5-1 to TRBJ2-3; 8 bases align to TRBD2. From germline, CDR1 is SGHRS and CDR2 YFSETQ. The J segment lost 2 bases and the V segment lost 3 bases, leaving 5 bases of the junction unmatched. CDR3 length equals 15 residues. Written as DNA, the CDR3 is TGCGCCAGCAGCTCGAGCGGGGGCCACACAGATACGCAGTATTTT. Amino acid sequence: CASSSSGGHTDTQYF.

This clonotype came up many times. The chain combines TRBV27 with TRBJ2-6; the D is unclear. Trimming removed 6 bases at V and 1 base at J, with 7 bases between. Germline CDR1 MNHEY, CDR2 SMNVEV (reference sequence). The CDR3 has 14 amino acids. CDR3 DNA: TGTGCCAGCAGCCCATGGTCTGGGGCCAACGTCCTGACTTTC. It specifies CASSPWSGANVLTF. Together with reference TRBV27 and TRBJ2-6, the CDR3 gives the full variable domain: EAQVTQNPRYLITVTGKKLTVTCSQNMNHEYMSWYRQDPGLGLRQIYYSMNVEVTDKGDVPEGYKVSRKEKRNFPLILESPSPNQTSLYFCASSPWSGANVLTFGAGSRLTVL.

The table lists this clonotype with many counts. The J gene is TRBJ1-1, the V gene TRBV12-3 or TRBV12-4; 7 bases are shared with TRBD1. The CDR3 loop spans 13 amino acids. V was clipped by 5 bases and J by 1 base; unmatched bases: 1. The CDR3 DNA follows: TGTGCCAGCAGTCACAGGGGGAACACTGAAGCTTTCTTT. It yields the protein CASSHRGNTEAFF.

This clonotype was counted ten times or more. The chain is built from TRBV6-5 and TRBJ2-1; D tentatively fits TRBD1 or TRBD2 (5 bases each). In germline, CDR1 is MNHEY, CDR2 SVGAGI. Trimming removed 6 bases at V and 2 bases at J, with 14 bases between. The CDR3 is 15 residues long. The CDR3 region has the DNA TGTGCCAGCAGGGAAGGGACGGCCACCTACAATGAGCAGTTCTTC. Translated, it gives CASREGTATYNEQFF.

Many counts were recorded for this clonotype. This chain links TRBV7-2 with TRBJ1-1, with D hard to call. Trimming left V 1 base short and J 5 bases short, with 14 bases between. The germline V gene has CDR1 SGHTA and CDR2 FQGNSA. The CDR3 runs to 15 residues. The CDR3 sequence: CASSLGAVRGTEAFF. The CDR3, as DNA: TGTGCCAGCAGCTTAGGGGCGGTAAGAGGGACTGAAGCTTTCTTT.

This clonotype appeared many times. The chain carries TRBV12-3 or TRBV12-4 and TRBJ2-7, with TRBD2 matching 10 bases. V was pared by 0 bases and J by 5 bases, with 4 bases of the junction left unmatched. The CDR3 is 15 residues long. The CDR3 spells CASSLAAGGPNEQYF. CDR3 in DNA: TGTGCCAGCAGTTTAGCAGCGGGAGGGCCTAACGAGCAGTACTTC.

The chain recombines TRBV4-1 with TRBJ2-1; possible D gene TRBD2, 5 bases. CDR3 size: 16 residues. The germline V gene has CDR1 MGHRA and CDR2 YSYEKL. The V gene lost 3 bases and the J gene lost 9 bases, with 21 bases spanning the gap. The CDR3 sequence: CASSHLTTLGSPEQFF. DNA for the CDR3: TGCGCCAGCAGCCACCTGACCACACTAGGTTCTCCTGAGCAGTTCTTC.

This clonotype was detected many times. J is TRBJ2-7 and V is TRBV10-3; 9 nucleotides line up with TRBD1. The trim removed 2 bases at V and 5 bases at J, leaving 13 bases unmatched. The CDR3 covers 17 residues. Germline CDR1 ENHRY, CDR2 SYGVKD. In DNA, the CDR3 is TGTGCCATCAGTGAGGGGACCAAAAGGGACAGGGAGCACGAGCAGTACTTC. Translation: CAISEGTKRDREHEQYF.

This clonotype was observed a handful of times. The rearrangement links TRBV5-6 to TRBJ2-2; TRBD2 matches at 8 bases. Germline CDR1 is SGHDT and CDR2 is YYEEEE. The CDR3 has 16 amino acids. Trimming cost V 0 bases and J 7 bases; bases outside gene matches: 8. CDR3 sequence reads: CASSLAPRGGDGELFF. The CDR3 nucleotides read TGTGCCAGCAGCTTGGCCCCTCGGGGGGGCGACGGGGAGCTGTTTTTT.

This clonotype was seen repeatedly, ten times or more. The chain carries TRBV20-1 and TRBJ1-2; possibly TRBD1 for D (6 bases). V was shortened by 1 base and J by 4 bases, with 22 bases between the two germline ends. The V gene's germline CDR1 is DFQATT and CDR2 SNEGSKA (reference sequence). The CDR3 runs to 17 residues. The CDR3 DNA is TGCAGTGCTAGAGGCCTCGGGGGCGGGGCCCCAACCTATGGCTACACCTTC. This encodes CSARGLGGGAPTYGYTF.

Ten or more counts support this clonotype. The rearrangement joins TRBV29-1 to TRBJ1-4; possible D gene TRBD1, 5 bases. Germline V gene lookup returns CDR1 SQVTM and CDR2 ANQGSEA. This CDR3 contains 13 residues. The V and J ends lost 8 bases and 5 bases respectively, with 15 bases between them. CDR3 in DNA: TGCAGCATCCGGAGGGGTTCCAATGAAAAACTGTTTTTT. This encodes CSIRRGSNEKLFF.